Detailed here is one TCR beta chain. As yet, its antigen is unknown. This entry belongs to a study of T-cell memory formation after mild COVID-19. Study-level background: Largely, the TCR clusters proved donor specific.

Findings and limits, study-wide: The study found balanced CD4/CD8 in clones contracting day 15 to 85 and a CD4+ lean in later expanders. Prior to infection, memory already included some responding clones, suggesting cross-reactive memory joined.

V was pared by 5 bases and J by 2 bases, with 8 bases of the junction left unmatched. There are 16 residues in the CDR3. The germline gives CDR1 MDHEN, CDR2 SYDVKM. 5'RACE with constant-segment primers built TCRalpha and TCRbeta cDNA libraries with UMIs. Using its own MiXCR run on the 5' RACE reads, TCRdb lists one record per CDR3 protein. Of hundreds of thousands of distinct CDR3 sequences listed, roughly 17% are singletons. This TCR was recovered from an adult woman who had mild COVID-19 (a few samples of this study predate the infection). Cell type and time point are not known. Sequenced sample: PBMCs or a T cell subset sorted from them (not recorded which). The chain combines TRBV28 with TRBJ2-7; TRBD2 aligns across 11 bases. The CDR3 DNA reads TGTGCCAGCAGTCTAACCCAGACTAGCGGGACCTACGAGCAGTACTTC. It codes for CASSLTQTSGTYEQYF.